These 20 T cell receptor beta chains share one sample of origin, sequenced in a study of monozygotic twins with inflammatory bowel disease. TCRdb reprocessed the 5' RACE reads and keeps a single row for each CDR3 protein, giving no DNA. This repertoire includes fewer than 350,000 distinct CDR3 sequences. Material: blood. All receptors derive from a human donor with ulcerative colitis or Crohn's disease, or a healthy co-twin of an affected twin (not recorded which).

This chain uses TRBV20-1 with TRBJ2-7; TCRdb gives TRBD1 as the D gene, but with no DNA this cannot be confirmed. This CDR3 spans 14 amino acids. Germline V CDR1 and CDR2: DFQATT, SNEGSKA (reference sequence). CDR3: CSASLGQGIYEQYF.

CDR3: CASSYSVWGQPQHF. V and J are TRBV6-6 and TRBJ1-5. Per the germline V gene, CDR1 is MNHNY and CDR2 is SVGAGI (reference sequence). This CDR3 is 14 amino acids long.

V gene TRBV19 combines with J gene TRBJ2-3. Germline CDR1 LNHDA, CDR2 SQIVND (reference sequence). This CDR3 is 14 amino acids long. CDR3 region: CASSKKVSTDTQYF. Filled out from reference TRBV19 and TRBJ2-3, the complete variable domain reads DGGITQSPKYLFRKEGQNVTLSCEQNLNHDAMYWYRQDPGQGLRLIYYSQIVNDFQKGDIAEGYSVSREKKESFPLTVTSAQKNPTAFYLCASSKKVSTDTQYFGPGTRLTVL.

The chain has TRBV27 and TRBJ2-1. CDR1 is MNHEY, CDR2 SMNVEV, per germline (reference sequence). The CDR3 runs to 15 residues. The CDR3: CASRPLGLNGHEQFF.

The rearrangement joins TRBV12-3 or TRBV12-4 to TRBJ2-7; TCRdb gives TRBD1 as the D gene, but with no DNA this cannot be confirmed. This CDR3 is 15 amino acids long. The chain's CDR3 is CASSDTGGRAYEQYF.

This chain connects TRBV5-1 to TRBJ1-2. This CDR3 contains 15 residues. The V gene's germline CDR1 is SGHRS and CDR2 YFSETQ. CDR3 protein: CASSLDAASNYGYTF.

The chain recombines TRBV18 with TRBJ2-7; TCRdb names TRBD2, which stays unverified in the absence of DNA. The germline V gene has CDR1 KGHSH and CDR2 LQKENI. This CDR3 is 14 amino acids long. The CDR3 protein is CASSLTDGSHEQYF. Drawing the rest from reference TRBV18 and TRBJ2-7, the complete variable domain is NAGVMQNPRHLVRRRGQEARLRCSPMKGHSHVYWYRQLPEEGLKFMVYLQKENIIDESGMPKERFSAEFPKEGPSILRIQQVVRGDSAAYFCASSLTDGSHEQYFGPGTRLTVT.

The chain couples TRBV4-1 to TRBJ2-7. This CDR3 is 15 amino acids long. Germline lookup yields CDR1 MGHRA and CDR2 YSYEKL. CDR3 loop: CASSQEVGFGYEQYF.

The V call is TRBV3-1, the J call TRBJ2-5; TCRdb proposes TRBD1, but this gene call is untestable without DNA. CDR3 length equals 15 residues. Germline V lookup: CDR1 LGHDT, CDR2 YNNKEL (reference sequence). CDR3 in amino acids: CASSPFSGVQETQYF.

The chain couples TRBV7-2 to TRBJ2-1; the TCRdb D gene call, TRBD2, has no DNA to confirm it. The CDR3 contains 16 residues. CDR1 and CDR2 (germline): SGHTA, FQGNSA. CDR3 amino acids: CASSRSGIAGGPPSEF.

This chain uses TRBV10-3 with TRBJ2-1; no DNA is available, so the TRBD1 call from TCRdb remains unchecked. The CDR3 has 13 residues. The germline gives CDR1 ENHRY, CDR2 SYGVKD. The CDR3 sequence is CAIPGQGANEQFF.

The rearrangement joins TRBV5-1 to TRBJ2-2; TCRdb indicates TRBD2, and absent DNA this call remains unverified. The CDR3 sequence is 17 residues long. From germline, CDR1 is SGHRS and CDR2 YFSETQ. CDR3 in amino acids: CASSPSRTSGNTGELFF.

The chain is built from TRBV28 and TRBJ1-5. The CDR3 totals 16 residues. CDR1 and CDR2 from the germline V gene are MDHEN and SYDVKM. CDR3 residues: CASSFPSIRLDQPQHF. Based on the CDR3 plus reference TRBV28 and TRBJ1-5, the full variable domain is DVKVTQSSRYLVKRTGEKVFLECVQDMDHENMFWYRQDPGLGLRLIYFSYDVKMKEKGDIPEGYSVSREKKERFSLILESASTNQTSMYLCASSFPSIRLDQPQHFGDGTRLSIL.

The rearrangement joins TRBV15 to TRBJ2-7. Germline V lookup: CDR1 LNHNV, CDR2 YYDKDF (reference sequence). The CDR3 spans 14 residues. CDR3 amino acids: CATSLGSGPYEQYF.

The rearrangement uses TRBV7-6 and TRBJ1-6; the D call from TCRdb, TRBD1, cannot be confirmed without DNA. In germline, CDR1 is SGHVS, CDR2 FNYEAQ. CDR3 length: 14 residues. CDR3 loop: CASSLDSDNSPLHF.

The genes are TRBV18 and TRBJ2-7; TCRdb lists TRBD2, though no DNA is available to test this call. The germline V gene has CDR1 KGHSH and CDR2 LQKENI. The CDR3 covers 16 residues. CDR3 region: CASSPSGRERGYEQYF.

The chain employs TRBV20-1 and TRBJ2-7. Germline V CDR1 and CDR2: DFQATT, SNEGSKA (reference sequence). The CDR3 has 14 amino acids. CDR3 sequence: CSARQTYSSYEQYF.

CDR3 protein: CSGPGQGGQPQHF. The J gene is TRBJ1-5, the V gene TRBV20-1; TCRdb's D gene call, TRBD1, goes unchecked for lack of DNA. Germline CDR1 reads DFQATT; CDR2 reads SNEGSKA (reference sequence). This CDR3 has 13 residues.

The genes are TRBV6-5 and TRBJ1-1. The CDR3 loop spans 13 amino acids. Germline V gives CDR1 MNHEY, CDR2 SVGAGI. This CDR3 is CASSYYAAAEAFF.

The genes are TRBV29-1 and TRBJ2-1. CDR1 and CDR2 (germline): SQVTM, ANQGSEA. The length of the CDR3 is 16 residues. The CDR3 spells CSVHEGVFSSYNEQFF.